The following is a TCR beta chain sequence with its context. This entry comes from a study of blood T cell repertoires in COVID-19. On the study more broadly: The United States, Italy and Spain supplied acute and convalescent COVID-19 samples. PBMCs, B-cell-depleted T cells, or T cells were the source of the cDNA or gDNA that made up the material.

Per the authors' pipeline: From reference gene primer amplification, estimates of nucleated cell counts were derived. Data came from immunoSEQ multiplex PCR; TCRdb stores just in-frame clones and leaves some out. For V, J and clone size, that table is used; D and trimming come from the DNA. The table records 100,000 to 150,000 clones, approximately 81% of them present only once. CDR3 length: 12 amino acids. The germline CDR1 and CDR2 sequences are SGHAT and FQNNGV. Trimming took off 5 bases at V and 8 bases at J, with 12 bases between the two ends. The source of this sequence is a man in his fifties or sixties with acute or convalescent COVID-19. The sequencing sample was made of peripheral blood. The genes are TRBV11-2 and TRBJ1-2, with a possible D match to TRBD1 (5 bases). The CDR3 sequence is CASSTNRKGYTF. The CDR3 DNA reads as TGTGCCAGCAGCACCAACAGGAAGGGCTACACCTTC.